This is a list of T cell receptor beta chains from one sample in a study of T cells after yellow fever vaccination. TCRdb reanalysed the 5' RACE reads using MiXCR and keeps one entry per CDR3 protein. In the table there are a few hundred thousand distinct CDR3 sequences, 6.2% of which are singletons. The specimen was PBMCs, collected 5 days after the yellow fever booster vaccination. Receptor source: a man younger than 45 who received the YFV17D yellow fever vaccine. CDR3s include the opening cysteine and the closing phenylalanine or tryptophan. D genes are given only for firm matches. Only some rows state a clone size, as once, few, many or a class for expanded clones.

CDR3aa: CSARIGTSGYEQYF; CDR3nt: TGCAGTGCTAGAATAGGAACTAGCGGGTACGAGCAGTACTTC; v_gene: TRBV20-1; abundance: few; d_gene: TRBD2; j_gene: TRBJ2-7
CDR3aa: CASSFGGNGFF; CDR3nt: TGTGCCAGCAGTTTTGGTGGGAATGGGTTCTTC; v_gene: TRBV12-3/TRBV12-4; abundance: many; d_gene: .; j_gene: TRBJ2-1
CDR3aa: CSPTGGRGTDTQYF; CDR3nt: TGCAGTCCTACGGGGGGAAGGGGCACAGATACGCAGTATTTT; v_gene: TRBV20-1; abundance: many; d_gene: TRBD2; j_gene: TRBJ2-3
CDR3aa: CASSVLAGYQETQYF; CDR3nt: TGTGCCAGCAGCGTACTAGCGGGGTACCAAGAGACCCAGTACTTC; v_gene: TRBV9; abundance: few; d_gene: TRBD2; j_gene: TRBJ2-5
CDR3aa: CASSLETGQAMSAGANVLTF; CDR3nt: TGTGCCAGCAGCCTCGAGACGGGACAGGCGATGTCGGCTGGGGCCAACGTCCTGACTTTC; v_gene: TRBV3-1; abundance: few; d_gene: TRBD1; j_gene: TRBJ2-6
CDR3aa: CASSLRFVGRAHPYNEQFF; CDR3nt: TGTGCCAGCAGCTTAAGGTTTGTTGGGCGGGCGCACCCCTACAATGAGCAGTTCTTC; v_gene: TRBV7-3; abundance: few; d_gene: .; j_gene: TRBJ2-1
CDR3aa: CASSKCPPDTQYF; CDR3nt: TGTGCCAGCAGCAAGTGTCCGCCAGATACGCAGTATTTT; v_gene: TRBV21-1; abundance: many; d_gene: .; j_gene: TRBJ2-3
CDR3aa: CASSFLTGGAGELFF; CDR3nt: TGTGCCAGCAGCTTTTTGACGGGAGGAGCCGGGGAGCTGTTTTTT; v_gene: TRBV5-6; abundance: few; d_gene: TRBD2; j_gene: TRBJ2-2
CDR3aa: CSALSGGDNQPQHF; CDR3nt: TGCAGTGCTCTTAGCGGGGGGGACAATCAGCCCCAGCATTTT; v_gene: TRBV20-1; abundance: .; d_gene: .; j_gene: TRBJ1-5
CDR3aa: CSASEYQETQYF; CDR3nt: TGCAGTGCTTCGGAGTACCAAGAGACCCAGTACTTC; v_gene: TRBV20-1; abundance: few; d_gene: .; j_gene: TRBJ2-5
CDR3aa: CASSQQGDGTEAFF; CDR3nt: TGTGCCAGCTCGCAACAGGGGGACGGCACTGAAGCTTTCTTT; v_gene: TRBV18; abundance: many; d_gene: TRBD1; j_gene: TRBJ1-1
CDR3aa: CASSLDGGTTKRYF; CDR3nt: TGTGCCAGCAGCTTAGACGGGGGGACAACGAAGCGGTACTTC; v_gene: TRBV7-2; abundance: few; d_gene: .; j_gene: TRBJ2-7
CDR3aa: CASSLARSEKLFF; CDR3nt: TGCGCCAGCAGCTTGGCCAGATCCGAAAAACTGTTTTTT; v_gene: TRBV5-1; abundance: many; d_gene: .; j_gene: TRBJ1-4
CDR3aa: CASSYGRRSGTGELFF; CDR3nt: TGTGCCAGCAGTTACGGGCGGAGGAGCGGCACCGGGGAGCTGTTTTTT; v_gene: TRBV6-2/TRBV6-3; abundance: many; d_gene: .; j_gene: TRBJ2-2
CDR3aa: CASSQVSRVAGNTIYF; CDR3nt: TGTGCCAGCAGCCAAGTATCTCGGGTAGCTGGAAACACCATATATTTT; v_gene: TRBV3-1; abundance: few; d_gene: .; j_gene: TRBJ1-3
CDR3aa: CASSLGEPYEQYF; CDR3nt: TGTGCCAGCAGTTTAGGGGAACCCTACGAGCAGTACTTC; v_gene: TRBV12-3/TRBV12-4; abundance: few; d_gene: .; j_gene: TRBJ2-7
CDR3aa: CASRASTDTQYF; CDR3nt: TGTGCCAGCAGAGCGTCCACAGATACGCAGTATTTT; v_gene: TRBV7-2; abundance: many; d_gene: .; j_gene: TRBJ2-3
CDR3aa: CASSLPGVEKLFF; CDR3nt: TGTGCCAGCAGTTTACCGGGTGTAGAAAAACTGTTTTTT; v_gene: TRBV12-3/TRBV12-4; abundance: .; d_gene: .; j_gene: TRBJ1-4
CDR3aa: CASIRDRGPYSNQPQHF; CDR3nt: TGCGCCAGCATACGGGACAGGGGGCCCTATAGCAATCAGCCCCAGCATTTT; v_gene: TRBV5-1; abundance: few; d_gene: TRBD1; j_gene: TRBJ1-5
CDR3aa: CASSRRTADSGNTIYF; CDR3nt: TGTGCCAGCAGTCGGCGGACGGCCGACTCTGGAAACACCATATATTTT; v_gene: TRBV12-3/TRBV12-4; abundance: few; d_gene: .; j_gene: TRBJ1-3
CDR3aa: CASSYLDSPGAQYF; CDR3nt: TGTGCCAGCAGCTACCTGGACAGTCCGGGGGCCCAGTACTTC; v_gene: TRBV11-2; abundance: few; d_gene: .; j_gene: TRBJ2-5
CDR3aa: CASSPSTSDNTGELFF; CDR3nt: TGTGCCAGCAGCCCGTCGACTAGCGACAACACCGGGGAGCTGTTTTTT; v_gene: TRBV7-6; abundance: few; d_gene: TRBD2; j_gene: TRBJ2-2
CDR3aa: CASSSPSGYYEQYF; CDR3nt: TGTGCCAGCAGTTCCCCTAGCGGTTACTACGAGCAGTACTTC; v_gene: TRBV6-2/TRBV6-3; abundance: many; d_gene: TRBD2; j_gene: TRBJ2-7
CDR3aa: CASSLHTTNEKLFF; CDR3nt: TGTGCCAGCAGCTTACATACAACTAATGAAAAACTGTTTTTT; v_gene: TRBV7-6; abundance: few; d_gene: .; j_gene: TRBJ1-4
CDR3aa: CASSQLEVGTEAFF; CDR3nt: TGCGCCAGCAGCCAACTAGAGGTGGGAACTGAAGCTTTCTTT; v_gene: TRBV4-3; abundance: few; d_gene: .; j_gene: TRBJ1-1
CDR3aa: CSVQGGNQPQHF; CDR3nt: TGCAGTGTCCAGGGAGGCAATCAGCCCCAGCATTTT; v_gene: TRBV20-1; abundance: few; d_gene: .; j_gene: TRBJ1-5